These T cell receptor beta chains were read from a single sample in a study of cytomegalovirus exposure and HLA in healthy donors. Clones were read by immunoSEQ multiplex PCR, and TCRdb kept only the in-frame ones, dropping some. The data contain over 150,000 clones, about 88% of them singletons. Sequences were obtained from PBMCs. The receptors were gathered from a woman under 30 in good health and CMV-seronegative. CDR3s include the opening cysteine and the closing phenylalanine or tryptophan. D genes are given only for firm matches. Size is omitted from some rows. Given values are once, few, many or a class for expanded clones.

j_call	clone_size	d_call	v_call	cdr3_aa	cdr3_nt
TRBJ2-7	.	.	TRBV5-1	CASSLSPGQPYEQYF	TGCGCCAGCAGCTTGAGTCCCGGACAGCCCTACGAGCAGTACTTC
TRBJ1-1	few	.	TRBV11-2	CASSLSENTEAFF	TGTGCCAGCAGCCTAAGCGAGAACACTGAAGCTTTCTTT
TRBJ1-3	.	.	TRBV9	CASSVEPTGVNTIYF	TGTGCCAGCAGCGTGGAACCCACAGGAGTAAACACCATATATTTT
TRBJ2-5	.	.	TRBV9	CASSVMPTSLAAQYF	TGTGCCAGCAGCGTCATGCCGACTAGTTTAGCGGCCCAGTACTTC
TRBJ1-4	.	TRBD1	TRBV2	CARRRGQGGEKLFF	TGTGCCAGGAGACGGGGACAGGGCGGCGAAAAACTGTTTTTT
TRBJ1-1	few	.	TRBV10-3	CAISGHQNTEAFF	TGTGCCATCAGTGGACACCAGAACACTGAAGCTTTCTTT
TRBJ2-1	.	TRBD2	TRBV5-6	CASRSTSGSIGYNEQFF	TGTGCCAGCAGGTCCACTAGCGGGAGTATCGGGTACAATGAGCAGTTCTTC
TRBJ2-1	.	TRBD2	TRBV15	CATSRSSGSGNEQFF	TGTGCCACCAGCAGATCAAGCGGGAGTGGGAATGAGCAGTTCTTC
TRBJ1-1	once	TRBD1	TRBV14	CASSPRQGMVEAFF	TGTGCCAGCAGCCCCCGACAGGGGATGGTTGAAGCTTTCTTT
TRBJ2-1	once	TRBD1	TRBV7-9	CASSLPGQGFLEQFF	TGTGCCAGCAGCTTACCGGGACAGGGCTTCCTGGAGCAGTTCTTC
TRBJ2-2	.	.	TRBV5-6	CASSPTVNTGELFF	TGTGCCAGCAGCCCGACAGTGAACACCGGGGAGCTGTTTTTT
TRBJ2-5	.	TRBD2	TRBV4-1	CASSPGAGGRETQYF	TGCGCCAGCAGCCCCGGGGCGGGGGGGAGAGAGACCCAGTACTTC
TRBJ1-2	.	TRBD1	TRBV9	CASSEEGATYGYTF	TGTGCCAGCAGCGAGGAGGGGGCGACCTATGGCTACACCTTC
TRBJ2-7	.	TRBD1	TRBV30	CAWSGGQGALPYEQYF	TGTGCCTGGAGTGGCGGACAGGGGGCCCTTCCCTACGAGCAGTACTTC
TRBJ2-5	.	.	TRBV5-6	CASSPGRVQETQYF	TGTGCCAGCAGCCCCGGCCGGGTACAAGAGACCCAGTACTTC
TRBJ1-1	.	.	TRBV29-1	CSVAGSQDLNTEAFF	TGCAGCGTTGCCGGATCTCAGGACTTGAACACTGAAGCTTTCTTT
TRBJ2-1	.	.	TRBV6-6	CASSYSSVPSYNEQFF	TGTGCCAGCAGTTACTCGAGTGTCCCCTCCTACAATGAGCAGTTCTTC
TRBJ2-1	.	.	TRBV9	CASSPFDSSYNEQFF	TGTGCCAGCAGCCCTTTTGACAGCTCCTACAATGAGCAGTTCTTC
TRBJ1-6	.	.	TRBV7-8	CASSEDGTFGSPLHF	TGTGCCAGCAGCGAGGACGGGACATTTGGCTCACCCCTCCACTTT
TRBJ1-2	.	.	TRBV11-2	CASSLDRRGSNYGYTF	TGTGCCAGCAGCTTAGATCGGAGAGGGAGCAACTATGGCTACACCTTC
TRBJ1-2	.	.	TRBV5-4	CASSLSGKNYGYTF	TGTGCCAGCAGCTTGTCAGGGAAGAACTATGGCTACACCTTC
TRBJ2-7	.	.	TRBV19	CASRRGDRTSYEQYF	TGTGCCAGTCGAAGGGGGGACAGAACCTCCTACGAGCAGTACTTC
TRBJ2-1	.	.	TRBV19	CASSPRLVIGNEQFF	TGTGCCAGTAGTCCCCGGTTGGTTATCGGGAATGAGCAGTTCTTC
TRBJ2-5	.	.	TRBV5-6	CASSLFSSNQETQYF	TGTGCCAGCAGCTTGTTCAGTTCCAACCAAGAGACCCAGTACTTC
TRBJ1-6	.	.	TRBV25-1	CASSVLSPLHF	TGTGCCAGCAGTGTTCTTTCACCCCTCCACTTT
TRBJ2-1	.	.	TRBV5-1	CASSLKDSSSYNEQFF	TGCGCCAGCAGCTTAAAAGACAGCTCTTCCTACAATGAGCAGTTCTTC
TRBJ2-2	.	.	TRBV29-1	CSVGARADTGELFF	TGCAGCGTGGGGGCCCGAGCGGACACCGGGGAGCTGTTTTTT